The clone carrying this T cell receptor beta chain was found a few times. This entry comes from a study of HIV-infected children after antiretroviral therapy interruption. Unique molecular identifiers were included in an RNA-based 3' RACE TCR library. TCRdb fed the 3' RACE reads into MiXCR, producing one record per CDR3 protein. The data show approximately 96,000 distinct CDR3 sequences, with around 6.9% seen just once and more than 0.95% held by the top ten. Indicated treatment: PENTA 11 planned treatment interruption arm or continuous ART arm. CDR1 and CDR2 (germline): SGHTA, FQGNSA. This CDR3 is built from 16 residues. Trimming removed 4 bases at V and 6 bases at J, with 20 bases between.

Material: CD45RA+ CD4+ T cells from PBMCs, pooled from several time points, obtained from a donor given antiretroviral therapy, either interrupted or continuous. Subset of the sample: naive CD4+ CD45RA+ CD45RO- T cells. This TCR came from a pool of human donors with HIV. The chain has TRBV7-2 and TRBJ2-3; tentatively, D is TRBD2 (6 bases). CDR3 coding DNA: TGTGCCAGCAGCTCGACGGGGACTGCGATCCGTGATACGCAGTATTTT. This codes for CASSSTGTAIRDTQYF.